The clone carrying this TCR beta chain appeared a few times. Only in-frame clones appear in the TCRdb table, and some are missing; sequencing was by immunoSEQ multiplex PCR. In the table there are about 320,000 clones, over 85% of which are singletons. The data stem from a study of blood T cell repertoires in COVID-19. V was trimmed by 4 bases and J by 1 base, leaving 13 bases between them. The CDR3 extends over 15 amino acids. Germline assignment: CDR1 MGHRA and CDR2 YSYEKL. Sequencing was performed on PBMCs or T cells enriched from blood (not recorded which). The source of this sequence is a man aged 60 to 75 who had recovered from COVID-19. This chain joins TRBV4-1 and TRBJ2-5; possible D gene TRBD2, 6 bases. The CDR3 region is CASSLRGGAQETQYF. DNA for the CDR3: TGCGCCAGCAGCCTACGGGGCGGGGCCCAAGAGACCCAGTACTTC.